This T cell receptor (beta chain) was captured by sequencing in a study of long-term antiretroviral therapy in people with HIV. The study's findings and limits: Even long-term ART left TRB diversity below transplant donor controls, despite gains.

CDR3 length: 14 amino acids. Deletions cut 11 bases from V and 0 bases from J, with 11 bases between. CDR1 is SEHNR and CDR2 is FQNEAQ in the germline V gene (reference sequence). The assay, immunoSEQ v3.0, was run at survey level. Generated by immunoSEQ multiplex PCR, the TCRdb table keeps only in-frame clones and is missing some. The sample lists 9,500 to 15,000 clones; roughly three quarters were seen once. In regard to this clone: Antigen: not known.

The TCR sequence derives from a woman aged 40 to 50 with HIV. The specimen comprised unsorted PBMCs, sampled 0.8 years before starting antiretroviral therapy. The V and J genes are TRBV7-9 and TRBJ2-6, with D maybe TRBD2 (6 bases). This chain's CDR3 is CAGLRGSGANVLTF. The CDR3 nucleotides are TGTGCCGGACTACGGGGCTCTGGGGCCAACGTCCTGACTTTC.